One T cell receptor (beta chain) is described in this entry. V lost 5 bases, J lost 1 base, and 8 bases lay in between. Germline CDR1 and CDR2: SGHNT and YENEEA. The CDR3 is 13 residues long. This entry is derived from a study of T cell changes during pregnancy in multiple sclerosis. The assay was immunoSEQ multiplex PCR, and TCRdb's table has in-frame clones only and misses some. Of 80,000 to 100,000 clones listed, over 85% are singletons. The J gene is TRBJ1-1, the V gene TRBV11-3; D not resolved. The source was peripheral blood, collected after pregnancy. This receptor was obtained from a female donor with multiple sclerosis, enrolled in a pregnancy study. The CDR3 here is CASSVQQNTEAFF. The CDR3 DNA sequence: TGTGCCAGCAGCGTACAGCAGAACACTGAAGCTTTCTTT.